This T cell receptor beta chain was recorded in a study of blood T cell repertoires in COVID-19 (dated by TCRdb to 2019 to 2021). At the level of the whole study: Samples covering the acute and convalescent phases of COVID-19 were provided by collaborators in the United States, Italy and Spain. The material from the prospective study consisted of cDNA or gDNA derived from T cells, B-cell-depleted T cells, or PBMCs. The dataset comprised deeply sampled blood TCRbeta repertoires from subjects exposed to, actively infected with, or recovered from COVID-19. A freely available public database, intended as a resource for researchers studying the immune response to SARS-CoV-2, is where the repertoires were released. The samples were drawn from two sources: the first 160 participants of the ongoing ImmuneRACE study, and 950 to 1,500 subjects contributed by 6 global collaborators. The sample metadata nearly always contained a de-identified subject ID, COVID-19 status, age in years and sex. Where HLA class I and class II types were available, the types were taken from metadata supplied by the sample provider, not from assay-based typing. What the research found in general, with its limitations: The amount of clinical and demographic metadata varied by source and participant and was provided uncurated.

In Seattle, one collaborating source enrolled patients while the infection was active and tracked those patients longitudinally over the course of disease. Whole blood was collected in K2EDTA tubes by collaborating institutions according to the institutions' own protocols. For TCRbeta analysis, collaborator samples were shipped as frozen whole blood, as isolated PBMCs, or as DNA extracted from either sample type. The germline V gene provides CDR1 SGHRS and CDR2 YFSETQ. V trim: 0 bases; J trim: 2 bases; unmatched bases: 3. Reading from cysteine to phenylalanine, the CDR3 counts 17 amino acids. Only CDR3 DNA remains: 51 bases, in frame from the first base. TCRbeta CDR3 regions were amplified from genomic DNA by means of the immunoSEQ Assay, a bias-controlled multiplex PCR. The study's own analysis went as follows. Nucleated cell counts per sample were estimated from amplification of reference gene primers within the assay. To quantify the absolute abundance of each unique TCRbeta CDR3 rearrangement, sequence reads were collapsed and filtered. For each sample, productive Simpson clonality was calculated by taking the square root of Simpson's diversity index across productive rearrangements. TCRdb provides this immuneACCESS table in a form limited to in-frame rearrangements. Some clones are lacking; in checked studies, under half of them reflect an unresolved V gene, and why the rest are absent is not known. The V and J calls and clone size were taken over from that table, and D and trimming were inferred from the DNA. Counted in this sample were about 150,000 clones; about 83% of them appeared once. The ten top clones hold around 10% of the sample.

This clone came up a few times. Its antigen remains unidentified. No base quality values were provided; no much bigger clone lies one nucleotide off. The material sequenced was peripheral blood. The V gene is TRBV5-1 and the J gene is TRBJ1-3, with 12 junctional bases fitting TRBD1. The receptor was isolated from an older woman with COVID-19, enrolled during active disease. The CDR3 protein sequence reads: CASSLVGTGGAGNTIYF. The bases are TGCGCCAGCAGCTTGGTCGGGACAGGGGGCGCTGGAAACACCATATATTTT.